Shown below are 27 T cell receptor beta chains from a single sample sequenced in a study of regulatory T cells in long-lasting Graves disease. Time point reported: persistent/refractory GD, antithyroid drugs over 5 years with positive TRAb. PBMCs were the source of the RNA used for TCR sequencing. Both iRepertoire HTBI primers and Arm-PCR of CDR3 regions were used to build the TCR beta libraries. TCRdb processed the multiplex PCR reads anew with MiXCR; each CDR3 protein has one entry. This repertoire shows about 660,000 distinct CDR3 sequences, around 30% found once; its top ten account for 42%. Material: peripheral blood mononuclear cells (PBMCs), obtained when the disease was refractory, from a patient treated with antithyroid drugs. These receptors were taken from a female donor with Graves disease.

This clonotype was recorded a few times. The V call is TRBV2, the J call TRBJ1-1; 11 nucleotides align to TRBD1. With 0 bases clipped from V and 3 bases from J, the junction kept 15 bases outside the gene matches. CDR1 and CDR2 (germline): SNHLY, FYNNEI. This CDR3 is built from 20 residues. The CDR3 sequence: CASSEAGTGGGEGADTEAFF. The CDR3 DNA is TGTGCCAGCAGTGAAGCCGGGACAGGGGGAGGGGAGGGTGCTGACACTGAAGCTTTCTTT.

The rearrangement uses TRBV11-2 and TRBJ2-7; either TRBD1 or TRBD2 may fit D (6 bases each). CDR1 SGHAT and CDR2 FQNNGV come from the germline V gene. V lost 2 bases and J 3 bases, leaving 20 bases between the germline ends. This CDR3 has 17 amino acids. For the CDR3, the DNA is TGTGCCAGCAGCTTAAGGGGGGTGTCAGTAGGGATCTACGAGCAGTACTTC. This sequence encodes CASSLRGVSVGIYEQYF. The entire variable domain, with the rest obtained from reference TRBV11-2 and TRBJ2-7, is as follows: EAGVAQSPRYKIIEKRQSVAFWCNPISGHATLYWYQQILGQGPKLLIQFQNNGVVDDSQLPKDRFSAERLKGVDSTLKIQPAKLEDSAVYLCASSLRGVSVGIYEQYFGPGTRLTVT.

The chain joins TRBV29-1 to TRBJ1-2; no clear D. The germline gives CDR1 SQVTM, CDR2 ANQGSEA. This CDR3 has 15 amino acids. The V and J ends lost 0 bases and 2 bases respectively, with 13 bases between them. The CDR3 is CSVEDLREGNYGYTF. The CDR3 DNA sequence: TGCAGCGTTGAAGATCTAAGGGAAGGGAACTATGGCTACACCTTC.

The J gene is TRBJ1-2, the V gene TRBV7-8; a weak D match, TRBD1 (6 bases). V was shortened by 5 bases and J by 6 bases, with 25 bases between the two germline ends. The germline gives CDR1 SGHVS, CDR2 FQNEAQ. The CDR3 covers 17 residues. CDR3 coding DNA: TGTGCCAGCAGCCAGGCTCGCTCAGAGGACAGTCGAAATGGCTACACCTTC. Amino acids: CASSQARSEDSRNGYTF.

The chain employs TRBV20-1 and TRBJ1-5; 8 bases match TRBD1. This CDR3 region has 13 residues. From germline, CDR1 is DFQATT and CDR2 SNEGSKA (reference sequence). The V and J ends lost 7 bases and 2 bases, in that order; junction bases with no gene match: 4. For the CDR3, the DNA is TGCAGTGTCTCGGACAGGGGCAATCAGCCCCAGCATTTT. This codes for CSVSDRGNQPQHF.

The chain couples TRBV7-9 to TRBJ1-5; no clear D gene. This CDR3 comprises 18 residues. CDR1 is SEHNR, CDR2 FQNEAQ, per germline (reference sequence). V was pared by 4 bases and J by 0 bases, with 19 bases between. CDR3 amino acids: CASSSDRPNLASNQPQHF. CDR3 DNA: TGTGCCAGCAGCTCCGATAGGCCAAACTTGGCTAGCAATCAGCCCCAGCATTTT. The whole variable domain, remainder taken from reference TRBV7-9 and TRBJ1-5, is DTGVSQNPRHKITKRGQNVTFRCDPISEHNRLYWYRQTLGQGPEFLTYFQNEAQLEKSRLLSDRFSAERPKGSFSTLEIQRTEQGDSAMYLCASSSDRPNLASNQPQHFGDGTRLSIL.

For this clonotype: A read error may account for a junction end that differs from germline. The V gene is TRBV15, the J gene TRBJ2-3; 12 bases agree with TRBD2. The CDR3 is 15 amino acids. Germline values: CDR1 LNHNV, CDR2 YYDKDF (reference sequence). For the CDR3, the DNA is TGTGCCACCACTGAGACTAGCGGGAGCACAGATACCCAGTATTTT. This encodes CATTETSGSTDTQYF.

This clonotype was counted only a few times. V and J are TRBV3-1 and TRBJ1-2; D is uncertain. The CDR3 spans 15 residues. Germline loops: CDR1 LGHDT, CDR2 YNNKEL (reference sequence). Trimming took 0 bases from V and 0 from J, leaving 8 bases between them. CDR3 in amino acids: CASSQEGLANYGYTF. The CDR3, as DNA: TGTGCCAGCAGCCAAGAGGGATTAGCTAACTATGGCTACACCTTC.

This clonotype was picked up many times. V usage is TRBV20-1 and J usage is TRBJ1-1; possible D gene TRBD1, 5 bases. CDR1 DFQATT and CDR2 SNEGSKA come from the germline V gene (reference sequence). With 5 bases removed from V and 11 bases from J, the gap between germline ends came to 15 bases. The length of the CDR3 is 11 residues. CDR3 protein: CSASPRGEAFF. The CDR3 DNA sequence: TGCAGTGCTTCCCCCCGGGGGGAGGCTTTCTTT.

The chain carries TRBV27 and TRBJ2-4, with 10 bases aligning to TRBD2. V dropped 6 bases and J dropped 0; count of bases not matched to a gene: 17. There are 20 residues in the CDR3. Germline V lookup: CDR1 MNHEY, CDR2 SMNVEV (reference sequence). The CDR3 is CASSLHYRSLAGVAKNIQYF. For the CDR3, the DNA is TGTGCCAGCAGCCTCCATTATCGAAGCCTAGCGGGAGTAGCCAAAAACATTCAGTACTTC.

This clonotype was counted only a few times. The chain has TRBV6-5 and TRBJ1-2, with D possibly TRBD1 on 6 matching bases. V gave up 3 bases and J gave up 8 bases, with 16 bases separating them. CDR1 MNHEY and CDR2 SVGAGI come from the germline V gene. CDR3 length: 14 amino acids. The CDR3: CASSYFVQGGGYTF. CDR3 DNA sequence: TGTGCCAGCAGTTATTTCGTACAGGGAGGGGGCTACACCTTC.

This sequence joins TRBV27 and TRBJ2-3; D may be TRBD2 (5 bases). This CDR3 comprises 16 residues. From germline, CDR1 is MNHEY and CDR2 SMNVEV (reference sequence). Trimming took 5 bases from V and 2 from J, leaving 17 bases between them. The CDR3 is CASSTRIAQPTDTQYF. The DNA of the CDR3 is TGTGCCAGCAGTACGAGGATAGCGCAACCCACAGATACGCAGTATTTT.

The chain carries TRBV20-1 and TRBJ2-7, with 9 bases matching TRBD1. The CDR3 extends over 15 amino acids. The ends lost 7 bases at V and 3 bases at J; junction bases unmatched: 13. Germline CDR1 and CDR2: DFQATT and SNEGSKA (reference sequence). The CDR3 region is CSVRQGTGTIYEQYF. Written as DNA, the CDR3 is TGCAGTGTAAGACAAGGGACAGGGACTATCTACGAGCAGTACTTC.

There are a few counts of this clonotype. The rearrangement joins TRBV13 to TRBJ2-7; weak D call: TRBD2 (6 bases). Germline-derived CDR1 and CDR2 are PRHDT and FYEKMQ (reference sequence). The CDR3 length is 14 residues. V was clipped by 0 bases and J by 9 bases, with 15 bases between them. CDR3 in amino acids: CASSLGRRADGQYF. The CDR3 DNA is TGTGCCAGCAGCTTAGGCCGGAGGGCCGATGGGCAGTACTTC.

V usage is TRBV30 and J usage is TRBJ1-2; no firm D call. The CDR3 loop spans 14 amino acids. Trimming shortened V by 0 bases and J by 1 base, and 9 bases separated the two germline ends. Germline CDR1 reads GTSNPN; CDR2 reads SVGIG (reference sequence). CDR3 amino acids: CAWSVRGYNYGYTF. In DNA, the CDR3 is TGTGCCTGGAGTGTGCGGGGTTATAACTATGGCTACACCTTC.

The chain combines TRBV2 with TRBJ2-1; no reliable D call. This CDR3 has 13 residues. Trimming left V 3 bases short and J 7 bases short, with 10 bases between. Germline values: CDR1 SNHLY, CDR2 FYNNEI. The CDR3 bases are TGTGCCAGCAGTGAGTACGAGCCTAATGAGCAGTTCTTC. Its translation is CASSEYEPNEQFF.

The CDR3 protein is CASSLAGKKNTEAFF. In DNA form, the CDR3 reads TGTGCCAGCAGCTTAGCAGGGAAGAAGAACACTGAAGCTTTCTTT. The chain recombines TRBV7-9 with TRBJ1-1; D is undetermined. Per the germline V gene, CDR1 is SEHNR and CDR2 is FQNEAQ (reference sequence). V was shortened by 0 bases and J by 1 base, with 9 bases between the two germline ends. The CDR3 is 15 amino acids.

This clonotype was found a few times. The rearrangement uses TRBV5-8 and TRBJ1-5; TRBD1 agrees at 7 bases. Unmatched junction bases numbered 6, after V lost 0 bases and J lost 6 bases. Germline V gives CDR1 SGHTS, CDR2 YDEGEE. The CDR3 is 15 amino acids. The CDR3 DNA reads as TGTGCCAGCAGCTTGGTTACAGGGGAAGGTCAGCCCCAGCATTTT. Amino acids: CASSLVTGEGQPQHF.

Only a few counts were recorded for this clonotype. The chain couples TRBV25-1 to TRBJ1-1; D perhaps matches TRBD1 (5 bases). The CDR3 runs to 15 residues. Germline V gene lookup returns CDR1 MGHDK and CDR2 SYGVNS. Trimming shortened V by 7 bases and J by 0 bases, and 15 bases separated the two germline ends. The CDR3 is CASNSRGNMNTEAFF. In nucleotides, the CDR3 is TGTGCCAGCAATAGTCGGGGGAATATGAACACTGAAGCTTTCTTT.

The chain combines TRBV4-2 with TRBJ1-1, with 7 bases aligning to TRBD1. This CDR3 region has 17 residues. Germline-derived CDR1 and CDR2 are LGHNA and YNFKEQ. Unmatched junction bases numbered 10, after V lost 0 bases and J lost 3 bases. This CDR3 is CASSQDGAGGGYTEAFF. DNA for the CDR3: TGTGCCAGCAGCCAAGATGGGGCAGGGGGTGGCTACACTGAAGCTTTCTTT.

This clonotype showed up many times. J is TRBJ1-3 and V is TRBV28, with D perhaps TRBD1 (5 bases). This CDR3 spans 15 amino acids. Germline V CDR1 and CDR2: MDHEN, SYDVKM. V shed 8 bases and J shed 4 bases, with 18 bases lying between them. CDR3 in DNA: TGTGCCAGCTGCCATCCCGGGGCGCGCGGAAACACCATATATTTT. This gives the protein CASCHPGARGNTIYF.

CDR3 DNA: TGCGCCAGCAGCTTGAACAGACTAAAGGAAAAACTGTTTTTT. Its translation is CASSLNRLKEKLFF. The rearrangement joins TRBV5-1 to TRBJ1-4; D is undetermined. Germline CDR1 SGHRS, CDR2 YFSETQ. The V end lost 1 base, the J end lost 8 bases, and 12 bases lay between the germline ends. CDR3 size: 14 residues.

This clonotype was recorded at least ten times. The chain couples TRBV24-1 to TRBJ1-2; D uncertain. Trimming pared 9 bases from V and 7 bases from J, leaving 8 bases between. Germline CDR1 KGHDR, CDR2 SFDVKD. This CDR3 spans 10 amino acids. DNA for the CDR3: TGTGCCACCGGTGTTCTTGGCTACACCTTC. This sequence encodes CATGVLGYTF.

This clonotype was seen a few times. The V call is TRBV7-9, the J call TRBJ2-5; 10 nucleotides match TRBD2. The CDR3 consists of 17 residues. V was pared by 7 bases and J by 4 bases, with 15 bases of the junction left unmatched. Germline V gives CDR1 SEHNR, CDR2 FQNEAQ (reference sequence). CDR3 sequence (DNA): TGTGCCAGCACCCCCGGGCTAGCGGGAGTTTGGGGAGAGACCCAGTACTTC. Encoded protein: CASTPGLAGVWGETQYF.

The V call is TRBV30, the J call TRBJ2-7; D is unresolved. From germline, CDR1 is GTSNPN and CDR2 SVGIG (reference sequence). The V end lost 6 bases, the J end lost 7 bases, and 16 bases lay between the germline ends. The CDR3 is 12 amino acids. The CDR3 spells CACTASSGEQYF. The CDR3 nucleotides are TGTGCCTGTACCGCTTCCAGTGGAGAGCAGTACTTC.

This clonotype appeared many times. V gene TRBV2 combines with J gene TRBJ2-7; D is perhaps TRBD1 or TRBD2 (5 bases each). There are 13 residues in the CDR3. The ends were cut back, 4 bases at V and 3 bases at J, with 10 bases in the middle. Germline V gene sequence: CDR1 SNHLY, CDR2 FYNNEI. The CDR3 here is CASSVEGLYEQYF. For the CDR3, the DNA is TGTGCCAGCAGTGTCGAGGGGCTCTACGAGCAGTACTTC.

This clonotype was seen only a few times. The chain employs TRBV18 and TRBJ2-1; the match to TRBD2 covers 8 bases. The CDR3 consists of 14 residues. Germline trimming cut 3 bases from V and 2 bases from J; bases unmatched to any gene: 0. Germline V gives CDR1 KGHSH, CDR2 LQKENI. The CDR3 DNA follows: TGTGCCAGCTCACCTAGCGGGACCTACAATGAGCAGTTCTTC. It yields the protein CASSPSGTYNEQFF.